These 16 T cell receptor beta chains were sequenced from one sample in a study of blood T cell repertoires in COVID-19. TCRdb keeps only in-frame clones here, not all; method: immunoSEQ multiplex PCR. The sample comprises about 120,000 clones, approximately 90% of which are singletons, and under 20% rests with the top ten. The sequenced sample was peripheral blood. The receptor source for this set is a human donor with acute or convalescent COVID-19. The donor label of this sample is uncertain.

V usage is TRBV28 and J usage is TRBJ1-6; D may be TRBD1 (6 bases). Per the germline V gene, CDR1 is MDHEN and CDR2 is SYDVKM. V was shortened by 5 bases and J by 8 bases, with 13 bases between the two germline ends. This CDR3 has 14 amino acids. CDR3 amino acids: CASSVTGRYSPLHF. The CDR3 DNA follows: TGTGCCAGCAGTGTTACAGGGAGATATTCACCCCTCCACTTT.

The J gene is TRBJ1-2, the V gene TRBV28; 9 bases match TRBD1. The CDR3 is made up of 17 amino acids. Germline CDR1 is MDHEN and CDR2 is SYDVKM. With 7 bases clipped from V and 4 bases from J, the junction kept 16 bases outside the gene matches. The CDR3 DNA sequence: TGTGCCAGCACCCCCGGGACAGGGAACTTCGAGCCCTATGGCTACACCTTC. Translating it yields CASTPGTGNFEPYGYTF.

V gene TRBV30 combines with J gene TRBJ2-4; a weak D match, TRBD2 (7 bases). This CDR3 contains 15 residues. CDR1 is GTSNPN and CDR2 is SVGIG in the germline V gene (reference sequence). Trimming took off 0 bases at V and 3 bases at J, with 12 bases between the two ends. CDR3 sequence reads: CAWSVGGGGKNIQYF. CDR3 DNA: TGTGCCTGGAGTGTTGGCGGGGGCGGCAAAAACATTCAGTACTTC.

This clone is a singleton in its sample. The CDR3 DNA sequence: TGTGCCAGCAGCTTGGCCGACGTGAGAGCGGGGAGGACCGGGGAGCTGTTTTTT. Its protein product is CASSLADVRAGRTGELFF. V usage is TRBV5-5 and J usage is TRBJ2-2; TRBD2 agrees at 7 bases. This CDR3 has 18 amino acids. Germline V gene data show CDR1 as SGHKS and CDR2 as YYEKEE (reference sequence). V gave up 0 bases and J gave up 5 bases; unmatched junction bases: 13.

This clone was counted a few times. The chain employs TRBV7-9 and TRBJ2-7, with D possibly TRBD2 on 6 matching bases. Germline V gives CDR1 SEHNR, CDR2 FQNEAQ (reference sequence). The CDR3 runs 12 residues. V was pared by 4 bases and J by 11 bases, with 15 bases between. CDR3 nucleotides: TGTGCCAGCAGCTGGGAAATAGGAGGGGAGTACTTC. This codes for CASSWEIGGEYF.

DNA of the CDR3: TGTGCCAGCAGCCGAACAGGGGGCACCGGGGAGCTGTTTTTT. Translated, it gives CASSRTGGTGELFF. The gene calls are TRBV9 and TRBJ2-2; 8 nucleotides agree with TRBD1. The CDR3 has 14 residues. Losses at the gene ends were 4 bases for V and 4 bases for J; bases not matched to a gene: 3. Germline CDR1 and CDR2: SGDLS and YYNGEE. Drawing the rest from reference TRBV9 and TRBJ2-2, the complete variable domain is DSGVTQTPKHLITATGQRVTLRCSPRSGDLSVYWYQQSLDQGLQFLIQYYNGEERAKGNILERFSAQQFPDLHSELNLSSLELGDSALYFCASSRTGGTGELFFGEGSRLTVL.

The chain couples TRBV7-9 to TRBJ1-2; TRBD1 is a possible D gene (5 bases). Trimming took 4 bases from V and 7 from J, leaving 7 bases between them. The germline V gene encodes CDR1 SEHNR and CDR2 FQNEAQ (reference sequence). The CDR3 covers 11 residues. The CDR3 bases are TGTGCCAGCAGCTCGGACATTGGCTACACCTTC. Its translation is CASSSDIGYTF.

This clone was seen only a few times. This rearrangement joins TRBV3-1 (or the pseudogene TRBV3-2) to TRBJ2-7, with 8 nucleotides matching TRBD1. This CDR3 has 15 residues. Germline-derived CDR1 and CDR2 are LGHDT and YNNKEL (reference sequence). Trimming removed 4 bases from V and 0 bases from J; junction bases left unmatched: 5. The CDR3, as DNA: TGTGCCAGCAGCCGCAGGGGGCAAGGCTCCTACGAGCAGTACTTC. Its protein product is CASSRRGQGSYEQYF.

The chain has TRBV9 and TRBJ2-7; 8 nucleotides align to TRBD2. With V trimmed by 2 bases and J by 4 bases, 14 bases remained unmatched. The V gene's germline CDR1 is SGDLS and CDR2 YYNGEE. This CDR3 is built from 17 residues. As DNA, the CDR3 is TGTGCCAGCAGCGTCCACGGGGGGGACCCCTTTGGGTACGAGCAGTACTTC. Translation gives CASSVHGGDPFGYEQYF.

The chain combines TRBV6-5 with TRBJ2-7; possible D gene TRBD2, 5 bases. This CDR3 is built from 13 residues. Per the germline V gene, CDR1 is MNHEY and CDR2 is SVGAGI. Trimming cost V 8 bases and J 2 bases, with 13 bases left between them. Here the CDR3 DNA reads TGTGCCAGCCACGGAGGTGTAACCTACGAGCAGTACTTC. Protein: CASHGGVTYEQYF.

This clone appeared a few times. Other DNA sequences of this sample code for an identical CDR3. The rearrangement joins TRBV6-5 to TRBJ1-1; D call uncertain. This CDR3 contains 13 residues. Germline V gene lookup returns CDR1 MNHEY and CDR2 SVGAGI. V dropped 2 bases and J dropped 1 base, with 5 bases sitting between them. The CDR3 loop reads CASSYGQNTEAFF. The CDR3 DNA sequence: TGTGCCAGCAGTTACGGGCAGAACACTGAAGCTTTCTTT.

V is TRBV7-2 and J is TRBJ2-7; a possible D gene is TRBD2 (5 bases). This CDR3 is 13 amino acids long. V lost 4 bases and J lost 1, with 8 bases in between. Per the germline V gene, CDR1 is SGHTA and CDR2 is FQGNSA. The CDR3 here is CASSYGGSYEQYF. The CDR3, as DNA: TGTGCCAGCAGCTACGGAGGATCCTACGAGCAGTACTTC.

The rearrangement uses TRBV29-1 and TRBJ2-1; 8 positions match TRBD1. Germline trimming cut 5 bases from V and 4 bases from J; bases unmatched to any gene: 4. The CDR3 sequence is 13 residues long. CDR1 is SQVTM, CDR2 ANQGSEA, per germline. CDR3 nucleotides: TGCAGCGTTTCACAGGGGGGATACAATGAGCAGTTCTTC. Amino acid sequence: CSVSQGGYNEQFF.

This chain's CDR3 is CASRIQGSIGAFF. The CDR3 nucleotides read TGTGCCAGCAGGATACAGGGCTCAATTGGAGCTTTCTTT. The V call is TRBV12-3 or TRBV12-4, the J call TRBJ1-1, with D possibly TRBD1 on 6 matching bases. The CDR3 is 13 residues long. With 6 bases removed from V and 10 bases from J, the gap between germline ends came to 18 bases.

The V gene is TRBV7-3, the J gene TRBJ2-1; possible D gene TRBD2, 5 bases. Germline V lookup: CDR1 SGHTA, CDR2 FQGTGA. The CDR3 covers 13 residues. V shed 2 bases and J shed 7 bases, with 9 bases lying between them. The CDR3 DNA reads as TGTGCCAGCAGCTTAGCTAGAGGGAATGAGCAGTTCTTC. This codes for CASSLARGNEQFF.

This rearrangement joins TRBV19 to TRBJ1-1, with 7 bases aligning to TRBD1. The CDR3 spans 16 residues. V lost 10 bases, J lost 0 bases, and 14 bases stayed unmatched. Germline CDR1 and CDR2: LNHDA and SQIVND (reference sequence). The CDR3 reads CAIRPGGRGVNTEAFF. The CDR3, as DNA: TGTGCCATCCGGCCAGGGGGACGGGGTGTGAACACTGAAGCTTTCTTT.